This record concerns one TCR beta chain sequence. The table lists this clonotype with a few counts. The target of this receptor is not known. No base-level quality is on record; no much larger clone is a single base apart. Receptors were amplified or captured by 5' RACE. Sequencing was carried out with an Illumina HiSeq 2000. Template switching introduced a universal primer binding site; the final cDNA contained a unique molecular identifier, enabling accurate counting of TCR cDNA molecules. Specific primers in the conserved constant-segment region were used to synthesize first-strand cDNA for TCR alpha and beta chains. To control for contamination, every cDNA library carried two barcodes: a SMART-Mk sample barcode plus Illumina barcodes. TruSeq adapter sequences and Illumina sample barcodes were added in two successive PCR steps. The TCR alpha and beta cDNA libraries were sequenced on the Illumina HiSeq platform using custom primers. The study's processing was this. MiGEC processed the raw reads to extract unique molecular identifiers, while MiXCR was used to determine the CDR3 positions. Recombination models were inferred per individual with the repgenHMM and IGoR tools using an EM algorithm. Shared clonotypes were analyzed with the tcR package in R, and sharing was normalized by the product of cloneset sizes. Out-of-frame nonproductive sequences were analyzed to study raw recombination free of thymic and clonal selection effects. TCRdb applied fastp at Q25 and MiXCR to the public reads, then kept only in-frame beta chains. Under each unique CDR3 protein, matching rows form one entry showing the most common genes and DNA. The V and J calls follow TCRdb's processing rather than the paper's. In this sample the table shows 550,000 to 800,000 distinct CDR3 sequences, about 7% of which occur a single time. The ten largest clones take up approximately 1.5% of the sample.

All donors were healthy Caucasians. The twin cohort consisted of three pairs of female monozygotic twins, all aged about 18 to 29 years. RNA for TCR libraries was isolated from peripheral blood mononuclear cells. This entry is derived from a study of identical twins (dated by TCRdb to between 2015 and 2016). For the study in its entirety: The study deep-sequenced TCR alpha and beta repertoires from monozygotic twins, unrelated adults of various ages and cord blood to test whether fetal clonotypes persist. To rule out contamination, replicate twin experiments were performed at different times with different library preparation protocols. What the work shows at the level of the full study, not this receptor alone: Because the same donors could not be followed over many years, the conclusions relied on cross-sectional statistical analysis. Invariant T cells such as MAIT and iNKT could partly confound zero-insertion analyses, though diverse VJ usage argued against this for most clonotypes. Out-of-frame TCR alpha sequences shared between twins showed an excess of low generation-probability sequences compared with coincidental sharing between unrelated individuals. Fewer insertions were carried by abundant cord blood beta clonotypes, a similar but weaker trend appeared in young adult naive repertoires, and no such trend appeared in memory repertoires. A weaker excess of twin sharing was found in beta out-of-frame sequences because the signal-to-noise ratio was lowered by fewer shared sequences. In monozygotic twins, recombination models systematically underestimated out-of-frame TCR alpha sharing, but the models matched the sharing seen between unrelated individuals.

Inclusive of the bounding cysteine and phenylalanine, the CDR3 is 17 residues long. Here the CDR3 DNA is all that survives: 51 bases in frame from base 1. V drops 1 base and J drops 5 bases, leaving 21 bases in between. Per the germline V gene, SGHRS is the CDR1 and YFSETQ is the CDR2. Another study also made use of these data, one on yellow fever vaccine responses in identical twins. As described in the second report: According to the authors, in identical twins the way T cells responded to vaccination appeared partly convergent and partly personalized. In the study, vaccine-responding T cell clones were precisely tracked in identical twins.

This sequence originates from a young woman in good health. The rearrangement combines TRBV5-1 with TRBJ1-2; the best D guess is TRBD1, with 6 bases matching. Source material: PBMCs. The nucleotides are TGCGCCAGCAGCTTGACCCCGGACAGCGGGCTTTGGTATGGCTACACCTTC. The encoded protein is CASSLTPDSGLWYGYTF.